This T cell receptor beta chain was identified during a study of regulatory T cells in long-lasting Graves disease. Study-level background: For under 3 months, newly diagnosed Graves' patients had been taking antithyroid drugs. Study-wide points: Newly diagnosed Graves' patients had higher TCR diversity than persistent ones.

Time point meaning: newly diagnosed GD, antithyroid drugs for less than 3 months. From RNA extracted from PBMCs, the TCR library was made. The patients included were those that came from an endocrinology department in Xi'an, China. V was pared by 1 base and J by 9 bases, with 4 bases between. The length of the CDR3 is 12 residues. Combining iRepertoire HTBI primers with Arm-PCR of CDR3 regions, the authors built TCR beta libraries. TCRdb recomputed calls from the multiplex PCR reads with MiXCR, one row per CDR3 protein. The data show fewer than 350,000 distinct CDR3 sequences, approximately 20% seen once. This clonotype has a count of ten or more. Its antigen is as yet unknown.

The chain uses TRBV12-3 or TRBV12-4 and TRBJ1-6; D unresolved. The sequence was collected from a female donor with Graves disease. The source material was peripheral blood mononuclear cells (PBMCs), sampled at new diagnosis, from a patient treated with antithyroid drugs. CDR3 region: CASSLGVSPLHF. The DNA for the CDR3 is TGTGCCAGCAGTTTAGGGGTTTCACCCCTCCACTTT.